The rows below give T cell receptor beta chains drawn from one sample of a study of Graves' ophthalmopathy and Graves' hyperthyroidism. TCRdb used MiXCR to reprocess the multiplex PCR reads, holding one entry per CDR3 protein. Of over 650,000 distinct CDR3 sequences listed, about 38% were seen once; the top ten hold roughly 3%. The sample comprised peripheral blood. The receptors come from an adult man with Graves' ophthalmopathy. Both conserved end residues are part of each CDR3. A D gene is named only where the DNA matches it firmly. The size of a clone is reported for some rows only, either as once, few or many, or as a class for expanded clones.

. many TRBJ1-2 TRBV20-1 TGCAGTGCTAGCCGGACGGCGGCTGGCTACACCTTC CSASRTAAGYTF
. few TRBJ2-1 TRBV7-6 TGTGCCAGCAGCTTGGGCGGGACAGCAATCAGTGAGCAGTTCTTC CASSLGGTAISEQFF
TRBD1 many TRBJ1-2 TRBV29-1 TGCAGCGTTGTCACAGGGGCCACTAACTATGGCTACACCTTC CSVVTGATNYGYTF
. few TRBJ1-1 TRBV30 TGTGCCTGGAGTGAGGTTGTTAACACTGAAGCTTTCTTT CAWSEVVNTEAFF
. . TRBJ2-5 TRBV7-2 TGTGCCAGCAGAAGAGAGGGGCTAGCAGGAGATACGCAGTACTTC CASRREGLAGDTQYF
TRBD1 once TRBJ2-2 TRBV25-1 TGTGCCAGCAGTGAAGCAGGGGGAGTCCCCACCGGGGAGCTGTTTTTT CASSEAGGVPTGELFF
TRBD1 once TRBJ1-2 TRBV7-9 TGTGCCAGCAGCTTCTACCTCGGCCGGACAGGGGGCTATGGCTACACCTTC CASSFYLGRTGGYGYTF
. . TRBJ2-5 TRBV7-9 TGTGCCAGCAGCTTCGTGGTAGAGACCCAGTACTTC CASSFVVETQYF
. many TRBJ2-2 TRBV25-1 TGTGCCAGCAGGGTCAACGGGGAGCTGTTTTTT CASRVNGELFF
TRBD1 few TRBJ2-7 TRBV7-8 TGTGCCAGCAGCTTAGGAGCCGGACAGGGCTACGAGCAGTACTTC CASSLGAGQGYEQYF
. few TRBJ2-5 TRBV30 TGTGTCCTCAACCCAGGGACAGAGACCCAGTACTTC CVLNPGTETQYF
. few TRBJ2-7 TRBV19 TGTGCCAGTAGTATATTGGTCGTGGTATCGGACGAGCAGTACTTC CASSILVVVSDEQYF
TRBD1 many TRBJ1-4 TRBV20-1 TGCAGTGCTCAGGACAGGGATGAAAAACTGTTTTTT CSAQDRDEKLFF
TRBD2 . TRBJ2-7 TRBV10-3 TGTGCCAGCAATTCTCCAGCGGGGAATTACGAGCAGTACTTC CASNSPAGNYEQYF
TRBD2 few TRBJ2-7 TRBV20-1 TGCAGTGCCCTAGGACTAGCGGGGGCAGGCGAGCAGTACTTC CSALGLAGAGEQYF
. many TRBJ1-4 TRBV19 TGTGCCAGTACCAAGACAGCCCAATTTGGTGAAAAACTGTTTTTT CASTKTAQFGEKLFF
TRBD2 . TRBJ2-5 TRBV6-6 TGTGCCAGCAGTATGGTGGTAGCGGGGCAAGAGACCCAGTACTTC CASSMVVAGQETQYF
. many TRBJ1-2 TRBV29-1 TGCAGCGTTGAACGCCTCCGGGACAACTATGGCTACACCTTC CSVERLRDNYGYTF
. . TRBJ1-4 TRBV7-2 TGTGCCAGCAGCCTTGAGGTCGGGATCGAAAAACTGTTTTTT CASSLEVGIEKLFF
. many TRBJ1-1 TRBV20-1 TGCAGTGCGCTGACAGACATGAACACTGAAGCTTTCTTT CSALTDMNTEAFF
. many TRBJ2-6 TRBV7-3 TGTGCCAGCAGCTTAATGGTGGGGGCTGGGGCCAACGTCCTGACTTTC CASSLMVGAGANVLTF
TRBD2 many TRBJ2-5 TRBV9 TGTGCCAGCAGCGCGATTAGCGGGAGCCCCCTCGAGACCCAGTACTTC CASSAISGSPLETQYF